These 4 T cell receptor beta chains came from one sample sequenced in a study of CD8 T cells in Susac syndrome. cDNA came from around 0.5 to 1 ug RNA primed by random hexamers. MiXCR was run by TCRdb on the immunoSEQ multiplex PCR reads, yielding one entry per CDR3 protein. The profile shows 90,000 to 110,000 distinct CDR3 sequences, roughly 95% of them singletons. The material sequenced was CD4+ T cells from PBMCs. These receptors were collected from a human donor in good health.

The rearrangement uses TRBV28 and TRBJ1-1; D not certain. V lost 2 bases and J 5 bases, leaving 6 bases between the germline ends. Germline V gene data show CDR1 as MDHEN and CDR2 as SYDVKM. This CDR3 region has 12 residues. CDR3 in DNA: TGTGCCAGCAGTTTAAGTTGGACTGAAGCTTTCTTT. Encoded protein: CASSLSWTEAFF.

The V and J genes are TRBV29-1 and TRBJ2-7, with D hard to call. Per the germline V gene, CDR1 is SQVTM and CDR2 is ANQGSEA. The V gene lost 5 bases and the J gene lost 0 bases, with 8 bases spanning the gap. This CDR3 has 12 amino acids. The CDR3 spells CSVSLTSYEQYF. The CDR3 DNA reads TGCAGCGTTTCCTTGACCTCCTACGAGCAGTACTTC.

Comments on this clonotype: No conserved phenylalanine or tryptophan ends this CDR3, so it is likely a read error. V gene TRBV7-9 combines with J gene TRBJ2-5; no clear D. Trimming took 4 bases from V and 3 from J, leaving 6 bases between them. CDR3 size: 12 residues. Germline V gene lookup returns CDR1 SEHNR and CDR2 FQNEAQ (reference sequence). The CDR3: CASSSNEETQYL. The CDR3 bases are TGTGCCAGCAGCTCAAACGAAGAGACCCAGTACCTC.

The V call is TRBV6-5, the J call TRBJ2-4; the match to TRBD1 covers 9 bases. The CDR3 consists of 13 residues. Germline V lookup: CDR1 MNHEY, CDR2 SVGAGI. The V segment lost 5 bases and the J segment 7 bases; nucleotides outside the gene matches: 3. CDR3 DNA sequence: TGTGCCAGCAGTCCGGACAGGGGCAACATTCAGTACTTC. Translation: CASSPDRGNIQYF.